The 32 T cell receptor beta chains reported below all come from one sample, sequenced in a study of blood T cell repertoires in COVID-19. Method: immunoSEQ multiplex PCR; TCRdb's copy keeps in-frame clones and lacks some. The sample contains about 130,000 clones, around 86% of which appear only once. Sequencing was carried out using peripheral blood. These receptors were collected from a man aged 50 or older with active COVID-19.

The V call is TRBV7-2, the J call TRBJ1-2, with a possible D match to TRBD1 (5 bases). V dropped 5 bases and J dropped 1 base, with 8 bases sitting between them. CDR1 is SGHTA and CDR2 is FQGNSA in the germline V gene. CDR3 length: 13 residues. CDR3 sequence: CASSPQDNYGYTF. For the CDR3, the DNA is TGTGCCAGCAGCCCACAGGATAACTATGGCTACACCTTC.

This clone appeared a few times. This chain uses TRBV6-5 with TRBJ1-2; 12 bases align to TRBD1. Germline trimming cut 5 bases from V and 8 bases from J; bases unmatched to any gene: 9. Germline V gene data show CDR1 as MNHEY and CDR2 as SVGAGI. The CDR3 extends over 15 amino acids. This chain's CDR3 is CASSPNPGTGGGYTF. The DNA for the CDR3 is TGTGCCAGCAGTCCAAACCCCGGGACAGGGGGCGGCTACACCTTC.

The J gene is TRBJ2-4, the V gene TRBV18; D may be TRBD2 (5 bases). Between the trimmed V and J ends, which lost 0 bases and 0 bases, there was a span of 9 bases. The CDR3 sequence is 16 residues long. Germline V gene data show CDR1 as KGHSH and CDR2 as LQKENI. CDR3 in amino acids: CASSPPSGLAKNIQYF. The CDR3 DNA sequence: TGTGCCAGCTCACCACCATCGGGGTTAGCCAAAAACATTCAGTACTTC.

This clone appeared a few times. V usage is TRBV3-1 (or the pseudogene TRBV3-2) and J usage is TRBJ2-2, with D perhaps matching TRBD2 (5 bases). Germline CDR1 and CDR2: LGHDT and YNNKEL (reference sequence). The CDR3 runs 15 residues. Deletions cut 7 bases from V and 6 bases from J, with 18 bases between. CDR3: CASKKHGEQAGELFF. The CDR3 region has the DNA TGTGCCAGCAAAAAACACGGGGAGCAGGCCGGGGAGCTGTTTTTT.

The chain couples TRBV6-5 to TRBJ1-2; 9 bases agree with TRBD1. Germline CDR1 is MNHEY and CDR2 is SVGAGI. The V segment lost 5 bases and the J segment 8 bases; nucleotides outside the gene matches: 3. This CDR3 comprises 12 residues. CDR3 sequence (DNA): TGTGCCAGCAGTACGACAGGGGGAGGCTACACCTTC. Protein product: CASSTTGGGYTF.

V gene TRBV5-4 combines with J gene TRBJ1-2, with 8 bases that match TRBD1. The trim removed 3 bases at V and 3 bases at J, leaving 7 bases unmatched. The CDR3 loop spans 15 amino acids. Germline values: CDR1 SGHNT, CDR2 YYREEE (reference sequence). The CDR3 bases are TGTGCCAGCAGCTATCGGACAGGGACCTACTATGGCTACACCTTC. Translated: CASSYRTGTYYGYTF.

The gene calls are TRBV30 and TRBJ2-5; D is perhaps TRBD2 (7 bases). The CDR3 consists of 14 residues. Trimming removed 2 bases at V and 2 bases at J, with 12 bases between. Per the germline V gene, CDR1 is GTSNPN and CDR2 is SVGIG (reference sequence). For the CDR3, the DNA is TGTGCCTGGAGTCCGGGGGGCCTTCAAGAGACCCAGTACTTC. The encoded protein is CAWSPGGLQETQYF. The whole variable domain, remainder taken from reference TRBV30 and TRBJ2-5, is SQTIHQWPATLVQPVGSPLSLECTVEGTSNPNLYWYRQAAGRGLQLLFYSVGIGQISSEVPQNLSASRPQDRQFILSSKKLLLSDSGFYLCAWSPGGLQETQYFGPGTRLLVL.

The chain links TRBV11-2 to TRBJ1-6, with D uncertain. This CDR3 has 13 amino acids. Trimming took off 3 bases at V and 5 bases at J, with 5 bases between the two ends. CDR1 is SGHAT, CDR2 FQNNGV, per germline. CDR3 coding DNA: TGTGCCAGCAGCTTTAAAAATAATTCACCCCTCCACTTT. Translation: CASSFKNNSPLHF.

The V call is TRBV7-6, the J call TRBJ2-5, with 11 nucleotides matching TRBD1. This CDR3 spans 18 amino acids. J gave up 6 bases and V 3 bases, and 15 bases lay outside the gene matches. Germline V lookup: CDR1 SGHVS, CDR2 FNYEAQ. CDR3 in DNA: TGTGCCAGCAGCTTTAGGACAGGGGGCGTTGGTCTTCGGCAGACCCAGTACTTC. Residues: CASSFRTGGVGLRQTQYF.

The genes are TRBV5-1 and TRBJ2-5, with 7 positions matching TRBD2. The CDR3 contains 16 residues. CDR1 and CDR2 (germline): SGHRS, YFSETQ. V trimming: 0 bases; J trimming: 2 bases; junction bases outside the gene matches: 7. The CDR3 coding sequence is TGCGCCAGCAGCTTGGAAGCGGGGTCTATGCAAGAGACCCAGTACTTC. As protein: CASSLEAGSMQETQYF.

The table lists this clone with a few counts. The V and J genes are TRBV11-2 and TRBJ2-2; maybe TRBD1 (5 bases). The CDR3 consists of 14 residues. Germline V CDR1 and CDR2: SGHAT, FQNNGV. Deletions cut 5 bases from V and 8 bases from J, with 15 bases between. The CDR3: CASSPRQYKGELFF. In nucleotides, the CDR3 is TGTGCCAGCAGCCCGAGACAGTACAAAGGGGAGCTGTTTTTT.

The chain is built from TRBV2 and TRBJ2-2; tentative D call: TRBD1 (5 bases). Germline V gives CDR1 SNHLY, CDR2 FYNNEI. Trimming left V 2 bases short and J 4 bases short, with 11 bases between. The CDR3 covers 15 residues. The CDR3 nucleotides are TGTGCCAGCAGTGAACGGACACAAGCCACCGGGGAGCTGTTTTTT. Encoded protein: CASSERTQATGELFF.

The genes are TRBV7-2 and TRBJ2-7; 11 positions agree with TRBD2. V lost 5 bases and J lost 0; bases outside the gene matches: 6. The CDR3 totals 16 residues. Germline-derived CDR1 and CDR2 are SGHTA and FQGNSA. The CDR3 nucleotides are TGTGCCAGCAGCGGCACTAGCGGGGGTGCCTCCTACGAGCAGTACTTC. It codes for CASSGTSGGASYEQYF.

The chain links TRBV19 to TRBJ1-1; D gene ambiguous. The CDR3 totals 14 residues. The V gene lost 5 bases and the J gene lost 1 base, with 11 bases spanning the gap. Germline V CDR1 and CDR2: LNHDA, SQIVND (reference sequence). CDR3 sequence (DNA): TGTGCCAGTAGTGCGACAAGAAAGAACACTGAAGCTTTCTTT. Encoded protein: CASSATRKNTEAFF.

The CDR3 is CASSHSGSYEQYF. The CDR3 bases are TGTGCCAGCAGTCATTCAGGCTCCTACGAGCAGTACTTC. The chain joins TRBV12-3 or TRBV12-4 to TRBJ2-7; D remains ambiguous. This CDR3 spans 13 amino acids. Trimming stripped 5 bases from V and 0 bases from J, with 8 bases between.

The V call is TRBV7-2, the J call TRBJ2-1; TRBD2 might be the D (7 bases). The CDR3 is 14 residues long. The germline gives CDR1 SGHTA, CDR2 FQGNSA. The V end lost 5 bases, the J end lost 4 bases, and 12 bases lay between the germline ends. The CDR3 region is CASSRGAFYNEQFF. CDR3 sequence (DNA): TGTGCCAGCAGCCGGGGGGCCTTTTACAATGAGCAGTTCTTC.

J is TRBJ1-3 and V is TRBV7-9; no definite D call. This CDR3 region has 14 residues. V lost 2 bases and J lost 0, with 5 bases in between. The germline V gene has CDR1 SEHNR and CDR2 FQNEAQ (reference sequence). The CDR3 here is CASSLPLSGNTIYF. CDR3 nucleotides: TGTGCCAGCAGCTTACCCCTCTCTGGAAACACCATATATTTT. The variable domain in full, with the rest retrieved from reference TRBV7-9 and TRBJ1-3, is DTGVSQNPRHKITKRGQNVTFRCDPISEHNRLYWYRQTLGQGPEFLTYFQNEAQLEKSRLLSDRFSAERPKGSFSTLEIQRTEQGDSAMYLCASSLPLSGNTIYFGEGSWLTVV.

V is TRBV5-1 and J is TRBJ2-7, with D possibly matching TRBD1 (5 bases). CDR3 length: 15 amino acids. From germline, CDR1 is SGHRS and CDR2 YFSETQ. The V gene lost 0 bases and the J gene lost 2 bases, with 12 bases spanning the gap. The CDR3, as DNA: TGCGCCAGCAGCTTGGAGGTCCAGGGTCCCTACGAGCAGTACTTC. This gives the protein CASSLEVQGPYEQYF.

The genes are TRBV7-2 and TRBJ1-1, with unresolved D. The germline V and J ends were trimmed by 1 base and 11 bases, with 8 bases remaining between them. Germline V gene sequence: CDR1 SGHTA, CDR2 FQGNSA. The CDR3 sequence is 11 residues long. The DNA for the CDR3 is TGTGCCAGCAGCTTAGATTTTGAGGCTTTCTTT. Protein: CASSLDFEAFF. The full variable domain, in which reference TRBV7-2 and TRBJ1-1 provide the parts outside the CDR3, is GAGVSQSPSNKVTEKGKDVELRCDPISGHTALYWYRQSLGQGLEFLIYFQGNSAPDKSGLPSDRFSAERTGGSVSTLTIQRTQQEDSAVYLCASSLDFEAFFGQGTRLTVV.

J is TRBJ2-3 and V is TRBV30; D may be TRBD2 (5 bases). This CDR3 has 15 residues. V lost 5 bases, J lost 4 bases, and 19 bases lay in between. The germline V gene encodes CDR1 GTSNPN and CDR2 SVGIG (reference sequence). CDR3 bases: TGTGCCTGGCTAGACTATTCCGGTAGGGCAGATACGCAGTATTTT. Its translation: CAWLDYSGRADTQYF.

V usage is TRBV9 and J usage is TRBJ2-1; 10 bases agree with TRBD2. The CDR3 sequence is 20 residues long. The trim removed 4 bases at V and 5 bases at J, leaving 21 bases unmatched. Germline V lookup: CDR1 SGDLS, CDR2 YYNGEE. CDR3 residues: CASSPALVRFSGGNHNEQFF. The CDR3 DNA reads TGTGCCAGCAGCCCCGCGTTAGTCCGATTTAGCGGGGGGAACCACAATGAGCAGTTCTTC.

The CDR3 region has the DNA TGTGCCAGCAGCGGTAGGGGGGGACCCTACAATGAGCAGTTCTTC. Its protein product is CASSGRGGPYNEQFF. The chain uses TRBV7-8 and TRBJ2-1; a weak D match, TRBD2 (7 bases). CDR1 is SGHVS, CDR2 FQNEAQ, per germline. Between the trimmed V and J ends, which lost 5 bases and 2 bases, there was a span of 13 bases. The CDR3 totals 15 residues.

This clone was counted only a few times. The chain combines TRBV7-9 with TRBJ1-6; 7 bases agree with TRBD1. The ends lost 1 base at V and 7 bases at J; junction bases unmatched: 4. This CDR3 has 15 amino acids. CDR1 and CDR2 (germline): SEHNR, FQNEAQ (reference sequence). The CDR3 here is CASSLGRTGNSPLHF. The DNA for the CDR3 is TGTGCCAGCAGCTTAGGGCGGACAGGAAATTCACCCCTCCACTTT.

The genes are TRBV18 and TRBJ1-2; 7 positions match TRBD1. The CDR3 covers 17 residues. Germline V gene data show CDR1 as KGHSH and CDR2 as LQKENI. Trimming at V came to 1 base and at J to 4 bases, leaving 12 bases not matched to a gene. CDR3 coding DNA: TGTGCCAGCTCACCACGCGGGACAGACTTTTTGGGCTATGGCTACACCTTC. Translating gives CASSPRGTDFLGYGYTF.

The J gene is TRBJ2-4, the V gene TRBV2; 11 nucleotides line up with TRBD1. This CDR3 region has 14 residues. Trimming at V came to 6 bases and at J to 9 bases, leaving 7 bases not matched to a gene. CDR1 and CDR2 from the germline V gene are SNHLY and FYNNEI. CDR3 in DNA: TGTGCCAGCAGGGGACAGGGGGTAAGGGGCATTCAGTACTTC. Amino acid sequence: CASRGQGVRGIQYF. The variable domain in full, completed from reference TRBV2 and TRBJ2-4, reads EPEVTQTPSHQVTQMGQEVILRCVPISNHLYFYWYRQILGQKVEFLVSFYNNEISEKSEIFDDQFSVERPDGSNFTLKIRSTKLEDSAMYFCASRGQGVRGIQYFGAGTRLSVL.

This clone was found a few times. The chain has TRBV7-9 and TRBJ2-1, with unresolved D. Germline loops: CDR1 SEHNR, CDR2 FQNEAQ (reference sequence). V lost 9 bases and J lost 4, with 19 bases in between. The CDR3 spans 15 residues. CDR3 sequence: CASSSDTTFYNEQFF. CDR3 nucleotide sequence: TGTGCCAGTTCATCCGACACCACCTTTTACAATGAGCAGTTCTTC.

The chain is built from TRBV6-5 and TRBJ2-7; D remains ambiguous. The V end was cut by 5 bases, the J end by 3 bases, with 5 bases between. The germline CDR1 and CDR2 sequences are MNHEY and SVGAGI. The CDR3 runs to 11 residues. The CDR3 loop reads CASSNSYEQYF. As DNA, the CDR3 is TGTGCCAGCAGTAACAGCTACGAGCAGTACTTC.

This sequence joins TRBV10-3 and TRBJ2-5; 8 positions agree with TRBD2. The germline V gene has CDR1 ENHRY and CDR2 SYGVKD. V shed 4 bases and J 5 bases; nucleotides not matched to a gene: 12. The CDR3 loop spans 16 amino acids. The CDR3 DNA reads TGTGCCATCAGTGGTTTGACTCTAGCGGGCGGCGAGACCCAGTACTTC. Translation gives CAISGLTLAGGETQYF.

The J gene is TRBJ1-1, the V gene TRBV5-4; D is ambiguous. This CDR3 spans 17 amino acids. Trimming removed 5 bases at V and 0 bases at J, with 20 bases between. Germline assignment: CDR1 SGHNT and CDR2 YYREEE (reference sequence). CDR3 coding DNA: TGTGCCAGCAGTGGCAGCGGAGCCAAGGTCATGAACACTGAAGCTTTCTTT. It yields the protein CASSGSGAKVMNTEAFF.

The V and J genes are TRBV5-1 and TRBJ2-7, with 10 nucleotides matching TRBD1. Per germline, CDR1 SGHRS and CDR2 YFSETQ. The CDR3 is 16 amino acids. V lost 4 bases and J lost 5; bases outside the gene matches: 12. CDR3 region: CASSLTSGTGVNEQYF. The CDR3 coding sequence is TGCGCCAGCAGCCTCACCTCCGGGACAGGGGTCAACGAGCAGTACTTC.

The rearrangement joins TRBV9 to TRBJ1-3; TRBD1 aligns across 7 bases. The ends lost 3 bases at V and 0 bases at J; junction bases unmatched: 6. The CDR3 length is 16 residues. From germline, CDR1 is SGDLS and CDR2 YYNGEE. The CDR3 loop is CASSAGQPFSGNTIYF. Written as DNA, the CDR3 is TGTGCCAGCAGCGCGGGACAGCCTTTCTCTGGAAACACCATATATTTT.

This sequence joins TRBV7-9 and TRBJ1-6, with TRBD1 matching 7 bases. The length of the CDR3 is 15 residues. Germline CDR1 SEHNR, CDR2 FQNEAQ (reference sequence). The trim removed 5 bases at V and 5 bases at J, leaving 6 bases unmatched. The CDR3 region has the DNA TGTGCCAGCAGCCGGGGACAGTCCGATAATTCACCCCTCCACTTT. Translated: CASSRGQSDNSPLHF.